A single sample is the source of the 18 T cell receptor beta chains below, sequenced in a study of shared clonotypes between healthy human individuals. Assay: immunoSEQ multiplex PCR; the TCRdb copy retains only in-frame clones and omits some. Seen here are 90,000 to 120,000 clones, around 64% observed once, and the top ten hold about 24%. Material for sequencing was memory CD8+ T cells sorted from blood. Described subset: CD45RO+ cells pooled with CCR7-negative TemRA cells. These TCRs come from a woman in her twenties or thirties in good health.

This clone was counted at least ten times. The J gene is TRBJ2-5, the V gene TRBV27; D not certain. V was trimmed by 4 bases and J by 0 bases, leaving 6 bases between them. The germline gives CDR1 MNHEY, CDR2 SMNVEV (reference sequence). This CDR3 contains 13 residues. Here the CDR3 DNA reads TGTGCCAGCAGTTACCACAACCAAGAGACCCAGTACTTC. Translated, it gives CASSYHNQETQYF.

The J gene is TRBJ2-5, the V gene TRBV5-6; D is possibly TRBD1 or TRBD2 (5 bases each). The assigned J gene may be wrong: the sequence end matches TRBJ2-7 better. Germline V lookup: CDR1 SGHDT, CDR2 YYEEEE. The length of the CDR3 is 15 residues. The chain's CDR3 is CASSGGVGFPYEQYF. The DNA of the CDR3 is TGTGCCAGCAGCGGGGGTGTTGGGTTTCCGTACGAGCAGTACTTC.

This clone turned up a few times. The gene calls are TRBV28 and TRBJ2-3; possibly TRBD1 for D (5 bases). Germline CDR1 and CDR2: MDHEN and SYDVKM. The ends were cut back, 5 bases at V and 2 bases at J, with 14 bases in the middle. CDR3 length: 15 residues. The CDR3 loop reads CASSPARGHTDTQYF. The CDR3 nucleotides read TGTGCCAGCAGTCCAGCTCGCGGACACACAGATACGCAGTATTTT. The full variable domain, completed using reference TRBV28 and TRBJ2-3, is DVKVTQSSRYLVKRTGEKVFLECVQDMDHENMFWYRQDPGLGLRLIYFSYDVKMKEKGDIPEGYSVSREKKERFSLILESASTNQTSMYLCASSPARGHTDTQYFGPGTRLTVL.

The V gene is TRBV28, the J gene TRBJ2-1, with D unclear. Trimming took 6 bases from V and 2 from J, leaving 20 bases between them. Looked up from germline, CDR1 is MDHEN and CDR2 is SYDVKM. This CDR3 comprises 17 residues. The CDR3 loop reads CASSPPPRAVAYNEQFF. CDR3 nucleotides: TGTGCCAGCAGCCCCCCCCCTAGGGCGGTAGCCTACAATGAGCAGTTCTTC.

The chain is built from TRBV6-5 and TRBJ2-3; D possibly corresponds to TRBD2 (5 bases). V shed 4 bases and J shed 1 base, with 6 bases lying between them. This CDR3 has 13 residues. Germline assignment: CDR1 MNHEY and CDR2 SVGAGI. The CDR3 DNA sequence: TGTGCCAGCAGTTTGGAGGGCACAGATACGCAGTATTTT. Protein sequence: CASSLEGTDTQYF.

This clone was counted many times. The CDR3 is CASSEQGGEGEKLFF. DNA of the CDR3: TGTGCCAGCAGTGAACAGGGAGGGGAAGGGGAAAAACTGTTTTTT. The rearrangement uses TRBV6-1 and TRBJ1-4; tentatively, D is TRBD1 (5 bases). Trimming removed 2 bases from V and 8 bases from J, with 15 bases in between. Germline values: CDR1 MNHNS, CDR2 SASEGT. The CDR3 sequence is 15 residues long.

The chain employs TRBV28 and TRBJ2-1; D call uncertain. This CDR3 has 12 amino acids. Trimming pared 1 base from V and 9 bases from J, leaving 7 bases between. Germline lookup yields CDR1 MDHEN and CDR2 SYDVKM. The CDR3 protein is CASSLLGLEQFF. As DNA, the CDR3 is TGTGCCAGCAGTTTATTGGGCCTTGAGCAGTTCTTC.

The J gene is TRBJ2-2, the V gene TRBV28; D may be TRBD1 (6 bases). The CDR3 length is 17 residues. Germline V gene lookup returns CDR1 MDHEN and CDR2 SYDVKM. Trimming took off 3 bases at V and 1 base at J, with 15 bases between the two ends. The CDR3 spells CASSFLAQQGNTGELFF. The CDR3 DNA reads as TGTGCCAGCAGTTTTCTAGCTCAACAGGGGAACACCGGGGAGCTGTTTTTT.

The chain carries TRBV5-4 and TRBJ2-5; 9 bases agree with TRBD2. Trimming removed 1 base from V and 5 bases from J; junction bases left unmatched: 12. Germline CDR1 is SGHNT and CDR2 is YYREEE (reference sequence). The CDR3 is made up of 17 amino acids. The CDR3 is CASSLFPAAGGPETQYF. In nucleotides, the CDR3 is TGTGCCAGCAGCTTGTTCCCCGCGGCGGGAGGGCCTGAGACCCAGTACTTC.

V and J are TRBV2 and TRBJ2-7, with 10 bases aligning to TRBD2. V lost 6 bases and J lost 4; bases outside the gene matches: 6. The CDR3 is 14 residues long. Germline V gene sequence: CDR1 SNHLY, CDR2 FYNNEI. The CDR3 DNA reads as TGTGCCAGCAGCCCGGGACTAGCGAGGTACGAGCAGTACTTC. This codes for CASSPGLARYEQYF.

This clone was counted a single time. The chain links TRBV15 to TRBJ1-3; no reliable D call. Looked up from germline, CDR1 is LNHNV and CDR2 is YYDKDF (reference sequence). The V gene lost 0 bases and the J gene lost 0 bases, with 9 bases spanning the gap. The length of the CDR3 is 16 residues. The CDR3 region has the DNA TGTGCCACCAGCAGAGATGAGGGCCGCTCTGGAAACACCATATATTTT. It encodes CATSRDEGRSGNTIYF.

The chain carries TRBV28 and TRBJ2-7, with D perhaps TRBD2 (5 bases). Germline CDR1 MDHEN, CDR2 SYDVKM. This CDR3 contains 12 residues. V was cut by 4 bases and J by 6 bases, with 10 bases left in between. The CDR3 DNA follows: TGTGCCAGCAGTTCTAGCCTGAGCGAGCAGTACTTC. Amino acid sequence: CASSSSLSEQYF.

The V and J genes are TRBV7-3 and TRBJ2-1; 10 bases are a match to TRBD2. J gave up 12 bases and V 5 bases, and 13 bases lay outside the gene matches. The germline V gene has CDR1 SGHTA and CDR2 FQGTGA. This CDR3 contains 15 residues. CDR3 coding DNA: TGTGCCAGCAGCCCCCAGCGGGAGGGGGCCTTGGGGCAGTTCTTC. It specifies CASSPQREGALGQFF.

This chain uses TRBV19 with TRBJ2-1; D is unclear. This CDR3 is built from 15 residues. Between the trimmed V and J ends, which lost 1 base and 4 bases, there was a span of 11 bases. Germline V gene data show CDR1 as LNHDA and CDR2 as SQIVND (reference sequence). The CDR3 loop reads CASSIVAGDYNEQFF. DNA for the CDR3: TGTGCCAGTAGTATAGTCGCCGGCGATTACAATGAGCAGTTCTTC.

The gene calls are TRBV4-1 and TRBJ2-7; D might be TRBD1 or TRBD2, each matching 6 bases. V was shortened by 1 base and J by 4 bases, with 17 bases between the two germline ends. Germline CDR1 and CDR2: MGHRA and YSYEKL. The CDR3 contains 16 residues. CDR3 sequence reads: CASSQVVGRGLYEQYF. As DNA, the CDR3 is TGCGCCAGCAGCCAAGTGGTTGGCAGGGGACTTTACGAGCAGTACTTC.

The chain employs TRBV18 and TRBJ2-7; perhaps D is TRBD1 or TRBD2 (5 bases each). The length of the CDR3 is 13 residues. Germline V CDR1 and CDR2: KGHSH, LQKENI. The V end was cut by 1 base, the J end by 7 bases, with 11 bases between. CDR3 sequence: CASSPRDHGEQYF. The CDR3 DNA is TGTGCCAGCTCACCACGGGACCACGGGGAGCAGTACTTC.

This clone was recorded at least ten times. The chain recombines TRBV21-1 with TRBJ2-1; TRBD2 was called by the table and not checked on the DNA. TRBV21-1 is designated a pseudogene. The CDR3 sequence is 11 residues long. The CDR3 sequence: CASSKQREQFF. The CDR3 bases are TGTGCCAGCAGCAAACAACGGGAGCAGTTCTTC.

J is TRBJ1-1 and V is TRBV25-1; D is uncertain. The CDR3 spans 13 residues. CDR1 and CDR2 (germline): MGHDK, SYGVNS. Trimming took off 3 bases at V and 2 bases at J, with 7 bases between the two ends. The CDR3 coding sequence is TGTGCCAGCAGTGAGGTTGGAAACACTGAAGCTTTCTTT. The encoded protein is CASSEVGNTEAFF. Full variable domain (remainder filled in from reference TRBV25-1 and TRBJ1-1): EADIYQTPRYLVIGTGKKITLECSQTMGHDKMYWYQQDPGMELHLIHYSYGVNSTEKGDLSSESTVSRIRTEHFPLTLESARPSHTSQYLCASSEVGNTEAFFGQGTRLTVV.